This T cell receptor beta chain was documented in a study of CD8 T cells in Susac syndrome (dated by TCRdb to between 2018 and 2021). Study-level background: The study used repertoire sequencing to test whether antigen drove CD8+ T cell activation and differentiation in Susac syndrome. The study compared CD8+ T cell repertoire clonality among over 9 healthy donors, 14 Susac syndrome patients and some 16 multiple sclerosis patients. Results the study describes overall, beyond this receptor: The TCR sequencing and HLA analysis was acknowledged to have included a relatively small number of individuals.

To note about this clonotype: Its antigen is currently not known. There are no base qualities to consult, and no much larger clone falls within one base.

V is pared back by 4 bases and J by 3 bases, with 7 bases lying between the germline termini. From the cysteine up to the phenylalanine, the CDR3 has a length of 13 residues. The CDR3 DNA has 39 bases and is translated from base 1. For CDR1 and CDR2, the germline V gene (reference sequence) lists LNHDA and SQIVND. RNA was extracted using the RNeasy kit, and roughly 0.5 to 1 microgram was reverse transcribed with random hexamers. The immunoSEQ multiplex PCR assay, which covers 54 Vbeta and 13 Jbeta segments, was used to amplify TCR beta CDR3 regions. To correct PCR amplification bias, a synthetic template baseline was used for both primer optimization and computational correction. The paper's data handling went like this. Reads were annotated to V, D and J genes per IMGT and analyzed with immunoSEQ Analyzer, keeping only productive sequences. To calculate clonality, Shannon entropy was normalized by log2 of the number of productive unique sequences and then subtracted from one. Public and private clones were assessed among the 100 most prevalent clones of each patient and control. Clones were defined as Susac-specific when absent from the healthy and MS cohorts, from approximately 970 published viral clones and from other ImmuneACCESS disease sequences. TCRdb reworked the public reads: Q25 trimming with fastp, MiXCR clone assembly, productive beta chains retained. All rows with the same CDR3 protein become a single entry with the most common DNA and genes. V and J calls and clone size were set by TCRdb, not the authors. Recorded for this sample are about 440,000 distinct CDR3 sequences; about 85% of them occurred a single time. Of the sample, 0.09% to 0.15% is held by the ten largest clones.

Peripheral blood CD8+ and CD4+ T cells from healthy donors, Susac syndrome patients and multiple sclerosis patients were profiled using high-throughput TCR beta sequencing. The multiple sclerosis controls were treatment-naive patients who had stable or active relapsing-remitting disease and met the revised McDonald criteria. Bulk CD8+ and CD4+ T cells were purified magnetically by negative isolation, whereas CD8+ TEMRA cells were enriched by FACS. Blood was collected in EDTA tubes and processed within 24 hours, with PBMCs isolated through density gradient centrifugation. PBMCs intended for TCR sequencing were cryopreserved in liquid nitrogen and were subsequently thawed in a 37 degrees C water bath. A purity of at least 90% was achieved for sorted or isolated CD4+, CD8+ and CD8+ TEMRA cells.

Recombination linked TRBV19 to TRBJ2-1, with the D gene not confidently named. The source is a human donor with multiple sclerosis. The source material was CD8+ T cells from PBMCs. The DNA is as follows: TGTGCCAGTAGTAACTCGCTCTACAATGAGCAGTTCTTC. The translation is CASSNSLYNEQFF.